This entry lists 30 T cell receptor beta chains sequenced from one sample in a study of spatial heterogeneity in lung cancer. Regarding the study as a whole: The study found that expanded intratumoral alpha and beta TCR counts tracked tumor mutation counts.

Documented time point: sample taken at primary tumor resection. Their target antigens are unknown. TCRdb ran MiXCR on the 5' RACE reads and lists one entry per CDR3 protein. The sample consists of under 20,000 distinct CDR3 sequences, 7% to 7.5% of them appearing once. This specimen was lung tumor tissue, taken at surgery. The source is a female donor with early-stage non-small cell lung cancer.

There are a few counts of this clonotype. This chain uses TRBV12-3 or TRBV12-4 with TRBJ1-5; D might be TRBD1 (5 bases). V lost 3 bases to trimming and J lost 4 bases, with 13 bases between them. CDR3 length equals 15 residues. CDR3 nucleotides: TGTGCCAGCAGTTTTGGACGGGAGGGGAATCAGCCCCAGCATTTT. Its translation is CASSFGREGNQPQHF.

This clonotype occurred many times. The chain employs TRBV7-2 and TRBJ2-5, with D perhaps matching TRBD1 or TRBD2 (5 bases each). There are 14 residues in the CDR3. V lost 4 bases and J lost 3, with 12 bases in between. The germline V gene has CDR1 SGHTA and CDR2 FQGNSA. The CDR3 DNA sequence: TGTGCCAGCAGCTACAACAGGAGGAAAGAGACCCAGTACTTC. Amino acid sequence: CASSYNRRKETQYF.

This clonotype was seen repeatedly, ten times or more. The CDR3 reads CSANRNRGQDTEAFF. In nucleotides, the CDR3 is TGCAGCGCTAACCGGAACAGGGGGCAGGACACTGAAGCTTTCTTT. The chain is built from TRBV29-1 and TRBJ1-1, with TRBD1 identical over 9 bases. CDR1 and CDR2 from the germline V gene are SQVTM and ANQGSEA. The V and J ends lost 7 bases and 3 bases, in that order; junction bases with no gene match: 12. The CDR3 runs 15 residues.

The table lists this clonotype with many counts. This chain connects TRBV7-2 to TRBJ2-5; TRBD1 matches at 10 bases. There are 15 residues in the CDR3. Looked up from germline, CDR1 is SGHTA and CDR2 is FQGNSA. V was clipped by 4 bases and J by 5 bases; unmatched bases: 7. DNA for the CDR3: TGTGCCAGCAGCTCAACCGGGACAGGGGTGGAGACCCAGTACTTC. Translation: CASSSTGTGVETQYF. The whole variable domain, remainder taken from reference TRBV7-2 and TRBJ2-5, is GAGVSQSPSNKVTEKGKDVELRCDPISGHTALYWYRQSLGQGLEFLIYFQGNSAPDKSGLPSDRFSAERTGGSVSTLTIQRTQQEDSAVYLCASSSTGTGVETQYFGPGTRLLVL.

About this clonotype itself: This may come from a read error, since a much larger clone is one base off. CDR3 region: CVWTVASGAGELFF. The CDR3 nucleotides read TGTGTCTGGACCGTAGCCAGCGGGGCCGGGGAGCTGTTTTTT. The rearrangement uses TRBV30 and TRBJ2-2; 7 nucleotides match TRBD2. The CDR3 is 14 amino acids. CDR1 is GTSNPN, CDR2 SVGIG, per germline (reference sequence).

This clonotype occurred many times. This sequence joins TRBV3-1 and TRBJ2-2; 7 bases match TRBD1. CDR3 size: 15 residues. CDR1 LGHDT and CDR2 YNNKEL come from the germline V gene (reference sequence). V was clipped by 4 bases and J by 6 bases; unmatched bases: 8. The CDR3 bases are TGTGCCAGCAGCCGAGCAGGGGGTAGGGCCGGGGAGCTGTTTTTT. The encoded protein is CASSRAGGRAGELFF.

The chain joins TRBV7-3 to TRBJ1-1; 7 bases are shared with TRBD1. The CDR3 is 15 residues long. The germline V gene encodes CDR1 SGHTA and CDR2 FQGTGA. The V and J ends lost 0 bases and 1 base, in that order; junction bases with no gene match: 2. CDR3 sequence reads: CASSLTRDRNTEAFF. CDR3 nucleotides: TGTGCCAGCAGCTTAACCCGGGACAGGAACACTGAAGCTTTCTTT.

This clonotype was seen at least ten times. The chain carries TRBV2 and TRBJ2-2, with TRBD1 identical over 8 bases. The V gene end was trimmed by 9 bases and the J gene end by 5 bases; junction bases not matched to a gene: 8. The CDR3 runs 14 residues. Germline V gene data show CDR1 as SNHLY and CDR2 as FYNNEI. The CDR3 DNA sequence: TGTGCCAGTGGGGGGACAGGCTGGACCGGGGAGCTGTTTTTT. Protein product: CASGGTGWTGELFF.

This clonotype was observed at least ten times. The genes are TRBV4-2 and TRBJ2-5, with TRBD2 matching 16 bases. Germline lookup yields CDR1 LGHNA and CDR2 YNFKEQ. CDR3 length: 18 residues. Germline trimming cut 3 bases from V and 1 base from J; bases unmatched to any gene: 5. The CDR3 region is CASSQGTSGGGSQETQYF. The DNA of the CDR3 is TGTGCCAGCAGCCAGGGGACTAGCGGGGGGGGATCCCAAGAGACCCAGTACTTC.

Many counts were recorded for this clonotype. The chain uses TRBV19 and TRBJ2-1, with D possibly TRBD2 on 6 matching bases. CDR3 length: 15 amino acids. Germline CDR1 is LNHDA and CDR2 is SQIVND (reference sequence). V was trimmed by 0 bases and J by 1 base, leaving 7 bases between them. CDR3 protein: CASSIEGGSYNEQFF. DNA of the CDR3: TGTGCCAGTAGTATAGAGGGGGGATCCTACAATGAGCAGTTCTTC.

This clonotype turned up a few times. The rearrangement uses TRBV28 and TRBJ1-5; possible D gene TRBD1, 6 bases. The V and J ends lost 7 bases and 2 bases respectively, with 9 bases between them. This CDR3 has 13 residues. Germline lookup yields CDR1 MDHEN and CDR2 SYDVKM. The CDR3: CASIRQGNQPQHF. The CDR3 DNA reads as TGTGCCAGCATCCGACAGGGCAATCAGCCCCAGCATTTT.

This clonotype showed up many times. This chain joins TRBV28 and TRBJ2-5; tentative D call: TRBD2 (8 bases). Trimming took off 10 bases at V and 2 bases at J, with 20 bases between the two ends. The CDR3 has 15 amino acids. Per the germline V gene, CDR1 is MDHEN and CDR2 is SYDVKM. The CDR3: CATEGGGGRQETQYF. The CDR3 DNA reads TGTGCCACCGAAGGGGGCGGGGGGCGACAAGAGACCCAGTACTTC.

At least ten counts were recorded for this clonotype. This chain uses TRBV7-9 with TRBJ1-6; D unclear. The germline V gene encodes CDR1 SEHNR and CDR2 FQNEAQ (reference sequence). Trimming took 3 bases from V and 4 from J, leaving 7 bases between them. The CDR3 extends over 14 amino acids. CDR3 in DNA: TGTGCCAGCAGCTTGGAGCAGTATAATTCACCCCTCCACTTT. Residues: CASSLEQYNSPLHF.

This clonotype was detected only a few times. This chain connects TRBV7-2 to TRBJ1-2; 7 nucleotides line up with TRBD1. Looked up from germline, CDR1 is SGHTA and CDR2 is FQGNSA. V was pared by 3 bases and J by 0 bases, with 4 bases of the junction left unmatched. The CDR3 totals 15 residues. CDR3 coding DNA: TGTGCCAGCAGCTTTGGACAGGCGCCTAACTATGGCTACACCTTC. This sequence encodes CASSFGQAPNYGYTF.

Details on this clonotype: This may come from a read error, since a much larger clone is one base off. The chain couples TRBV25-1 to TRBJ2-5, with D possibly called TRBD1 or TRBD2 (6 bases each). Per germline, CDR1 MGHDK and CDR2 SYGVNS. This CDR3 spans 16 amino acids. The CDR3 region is CASSARRGHVQETRYF. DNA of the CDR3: TGTGCCAGCAGTGCCCGTCGGGGGCATGTCCAAGAGACCCGGTACTTC. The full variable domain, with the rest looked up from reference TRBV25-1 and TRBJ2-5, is EADIYQTPRYLVIGTGKKITLECSQTMGHDKMYWYQQDPGMELHLIHYSYGVNSTEKGDLSSESTVSRIRTEHFPLTLESARPSHTSQYLCASSARRGHVQETRYFGPGTRLLVL.

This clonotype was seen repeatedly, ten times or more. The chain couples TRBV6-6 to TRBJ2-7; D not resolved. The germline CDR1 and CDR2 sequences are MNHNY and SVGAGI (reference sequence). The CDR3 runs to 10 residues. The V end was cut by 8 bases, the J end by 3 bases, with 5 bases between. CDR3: CASQDYEQYF. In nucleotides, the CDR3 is TGTGCCAGCCAAGACTACGAGCAGTACTTC.

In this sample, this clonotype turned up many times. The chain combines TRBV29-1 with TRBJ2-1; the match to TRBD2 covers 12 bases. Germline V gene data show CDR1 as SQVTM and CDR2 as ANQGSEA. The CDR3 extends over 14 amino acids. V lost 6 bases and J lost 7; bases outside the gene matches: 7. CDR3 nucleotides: TGCAGCGTAGGACTAGCGGGGCCTGGGAATGAGCAGTTCTTC. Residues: CSVGLAGPGNEQFF.

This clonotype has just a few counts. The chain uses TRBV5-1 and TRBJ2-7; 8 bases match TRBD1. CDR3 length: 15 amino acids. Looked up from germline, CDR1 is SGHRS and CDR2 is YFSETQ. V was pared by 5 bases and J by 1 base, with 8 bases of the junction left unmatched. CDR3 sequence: CASRAPGQESYEQYF. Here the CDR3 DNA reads TGCGCCAGCAGAGCACCGGGACAGGAGTCCTACGAGCAGTACTTC.

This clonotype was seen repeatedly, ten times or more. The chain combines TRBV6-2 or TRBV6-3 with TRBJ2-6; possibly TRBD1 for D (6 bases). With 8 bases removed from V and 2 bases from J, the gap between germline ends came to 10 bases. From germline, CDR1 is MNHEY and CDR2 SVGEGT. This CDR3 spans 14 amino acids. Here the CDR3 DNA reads TGTGCCAGCCTAGGGGGACCTGGGGCCAACGTCCTGACTTTC. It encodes CASLGGPGANVLTF.

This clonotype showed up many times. The DNA of the CDR3 is TGCAGTGCTAGAGATGCGCGGGGGGGCGACGAGCAGTACTTC. Its protein is CSARDARGGDEQYF. The chain joins TRBV20-1 to TRBJ2-7; TRBD2 matches at 9 bases. Per the germline V gene, CDR1 is DFQATT and CDR2 is SNEGSKA (reference sequence). The V and J ends lost 0 bases and 5 bases, in that order; junction bases with no gene match: 5. The length of the CDR3 is 14 residues.

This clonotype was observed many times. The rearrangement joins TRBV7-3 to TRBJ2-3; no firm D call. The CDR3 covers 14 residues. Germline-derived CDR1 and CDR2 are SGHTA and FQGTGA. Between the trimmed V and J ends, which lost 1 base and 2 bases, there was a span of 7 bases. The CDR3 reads CASSLKGYTDTQYF. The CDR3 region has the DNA TGTGCCAGCAGCTTAAAAGGCTACACAGATACGCAGTATTTT.

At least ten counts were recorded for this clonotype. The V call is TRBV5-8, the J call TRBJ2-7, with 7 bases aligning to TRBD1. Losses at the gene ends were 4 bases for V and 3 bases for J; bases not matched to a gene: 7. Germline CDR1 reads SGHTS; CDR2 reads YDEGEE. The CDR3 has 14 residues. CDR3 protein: CASSPETGIYEQYF. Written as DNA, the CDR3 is TGTGCCAGCAGCCCGGAGACAGGGATCTACGAGCAGTACTTC.

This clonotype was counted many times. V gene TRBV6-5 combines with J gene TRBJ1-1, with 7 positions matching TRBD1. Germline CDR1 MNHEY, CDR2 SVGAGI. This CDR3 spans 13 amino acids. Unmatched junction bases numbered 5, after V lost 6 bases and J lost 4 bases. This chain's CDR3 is CASRVTGATEAFF. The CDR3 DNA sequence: TGTGCCAGCAGGGTAACAGGGGCCACTGAAGCTTTCTTT.

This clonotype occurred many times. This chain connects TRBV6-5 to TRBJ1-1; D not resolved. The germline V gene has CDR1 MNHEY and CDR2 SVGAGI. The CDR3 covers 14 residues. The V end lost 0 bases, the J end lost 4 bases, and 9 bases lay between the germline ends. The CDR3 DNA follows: TGTGCCAGCAGTTACTCGGGCGCGTTCACTGAAGCTTTCTTT. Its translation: CASSYSGAFTEAFF.

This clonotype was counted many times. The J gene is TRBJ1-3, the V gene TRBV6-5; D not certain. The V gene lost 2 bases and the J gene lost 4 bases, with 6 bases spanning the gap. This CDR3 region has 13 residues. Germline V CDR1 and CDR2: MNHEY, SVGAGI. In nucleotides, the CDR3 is TGTGCCAGCAGTTACCAGAGGGGAAACACCATATATTTT. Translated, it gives CASSYQRGNTIYF.

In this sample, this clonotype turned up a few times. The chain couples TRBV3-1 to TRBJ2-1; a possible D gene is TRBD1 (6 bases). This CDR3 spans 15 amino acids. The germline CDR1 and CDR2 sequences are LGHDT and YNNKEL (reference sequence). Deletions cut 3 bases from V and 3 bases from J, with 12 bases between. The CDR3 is CASSQGAILYNEQFF. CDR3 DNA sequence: TGTGCCAGCAGCCAGGGGGCGATCCTCTACAATGAGCAGTTCTTC.

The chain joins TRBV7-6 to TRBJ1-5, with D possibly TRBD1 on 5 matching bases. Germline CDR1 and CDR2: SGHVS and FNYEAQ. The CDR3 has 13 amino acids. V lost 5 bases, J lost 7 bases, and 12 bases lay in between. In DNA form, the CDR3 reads TGTGCCAGCAGCCGTGGACATGACCAGCCCCAGCATTTT. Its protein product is CASSRGHDQPQHF.

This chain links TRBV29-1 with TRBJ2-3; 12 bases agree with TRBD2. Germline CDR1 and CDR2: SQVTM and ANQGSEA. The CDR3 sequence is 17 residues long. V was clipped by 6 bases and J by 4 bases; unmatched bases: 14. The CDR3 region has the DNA TGCAGCGTCGGCGGACTAGCGGGGTTTGTAGCGGCAGATACGCAGTATTTT. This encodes CSVGGLAGFVAADTQYF.

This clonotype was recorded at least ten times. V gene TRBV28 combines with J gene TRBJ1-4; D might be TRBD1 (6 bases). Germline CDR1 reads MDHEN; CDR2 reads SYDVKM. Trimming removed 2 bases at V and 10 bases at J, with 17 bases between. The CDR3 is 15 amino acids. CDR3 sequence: CASSLLGQERGKLFF. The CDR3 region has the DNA TGTGCCAGCAGTTTACTGGGACAAGAGAGGGGAAAACTGTTTTTT.

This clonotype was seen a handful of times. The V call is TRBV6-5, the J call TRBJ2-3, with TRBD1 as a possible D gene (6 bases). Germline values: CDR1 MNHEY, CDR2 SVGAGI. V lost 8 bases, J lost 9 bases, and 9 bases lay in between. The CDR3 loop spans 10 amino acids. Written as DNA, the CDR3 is TGTGCCAGCGGGGGCCCAACGCAGTATTTT. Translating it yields CASGGPTQYF.